These 13 T cell receptor beta chains were all obtained from the same sample, sequenced in a study of healthy donors' naive CD4 and CD8 T cells. A linear amplification protocol produced the TCR libraries from 500 ng of total RNA. TCRdb itself ran the reads through MiXCR, one entry per CDR3 protein. Among about 180,000 distinct CDR3 sequences listed, around three quarters were seen once. Sequenced input: naive CD4+ and CD8+ T cells sorted from blood, pooled from several donors. These receptors all stem from a pool of human donors in good health; the sample pools cells from several healthy donors.

V is TRBV2 and J is TRBJ2-1; D could derive from TRBD1 or TRBD2 (5 bases each). The CDR3 loop spans 15 amino acids. Germline V gene data show CDR1 as SNHLY and CDR2 as FYNNEI. The ends were cut back, 6 bases at V and 0 bases at J, with 12 bases in the middle. The CDR3 loop is CASSRDQSSYNEQFF. CDR3 coding DNA: TGTGCCAGCAGCCGGGACCAGAGCTCCTACAATGAGCAGTTCTTC.

In its sample, this clonotype was seen a few times. The chain has TRBV7-8 and TRBJ2-3; D uncertain. This CDR3 is built from 14 residues. Germline V gene lookup returns CDR1 SGHVS and CDR2 FQNEAQ. V was shortened by 2 bases and J by 4 bases, with 10 bases between the two germline ends. In DNA, the CDR3 is TGTGCCAGCAGCTTAACGGTAGAGCCAGATACGCAGTATTTT. Protein: CASSLTVEPDTQYF.

The rearrangement links TRBV29-1 to TRBJ2-3; D perhaps matches TRBD1 (6 bases). Germline CDR1 reads SQVTM; CDR2 reads ANQGSEA. V was cut by 4 bases and J by 0 bases, with 14 bases left in between. CDR3 length: 15 residues. CDR3 sequence (DNA): TGCAGCGTTGTACGGGACACCGCTAGCACAGATACGCAGTATTTT. Its translation: CSVVRDTASTDTQYF.

The chain employs TRBV19 and TRBJ1-1; D is possibly TRBD1 (6 bases). V lost 5 bases, J lost 6 bases, and 16 bases lay in between. The CDR3 consists of 14 residues. CDR1 LNHDA and CDR2 SQIVND come from the germline V gene (reference sequence). This chain's CDR3 is CASSYNGPGAEAFF. CDR3 nucleotides: TGTGCCAGTAGTTATAACGGACCAGGGGCTGAAGCTTTCTTT.

The gene calls are TRBV7-8 and TRBJ1-1; no definite D call. CDR3 length equals 12 residues. Trimming pared 5 bases from V and 12 bases from J, leaving 16 bases between. Germline V gene lookup returns CDR1 SGHVS and CDR2 FQNEAQ. CDR3 sequence: CASSPGEGRPFF. The CDR3 DNA follows: TGTGCCAGCAGCCCGGGTGAAGGGCGACCTTTCTTT.

The chain recombines TRBV29-1 with TRBJ1-1, with D tentatively TRBD1 (5 bases). Germline CDR1 and CDR2: SQVTM and ANQGSEA. V was cut by 0 bases and J by 5 bases, with 7 bases left in between. The CDR3 has 12 residues. The DNA of the CDR3 is TGCAGCGTTGAAGAGGGGGGGACTGAAGCTTTCTTT. Translated: CSVEEGGTEAFF.

This clonotype was counted between two and nine times. This chain's CDR3 is CSVEATGEKLFF. The CDR3 DNA reads TGCAGCGTTGAGGCGACTGGTGAAAAACTGTTTTTT. The chain recombines TRBV29-1 with TRBJ1-4; D is unresolved. Germline V gives CDR1 SQVTM, CDR2 ANQGSEA. V dropped 3 bases and J dropped 7 bases, with 9 bases sitting between them. This CDR3 region has 12 residues. The full variable domain, in which reference TRBV29-1 and TRBJ1-4 provide the parts outside the CDR3, is SAVISQKPSRDICQRGTSLTIQCQVDSQVTMMFWYRQQPGQSLTLIATANQGSEATYESGFVIDKFPISRPNLTFSTLTVSNMSPEDSSIYLCSVEATGEKLFFGSGTQLSVL.

The rearrangement uses TRBV7-2 and TRBJ2-7; D possibly corresponds to TRBD2 (6 bases). Per germline, CDR1 SGHTA and CDR2 FQGNSA. With 5 bases removed from V and 5 bases from J, the gap between germline ends came to 19 bases. This CDR3 is built from 15 residues. The CDR3 protein is CASSQPGGSLNEQYF. The CDR3, as DNA: TGTGCCAGCAGCCAGCCCGGGGGATCACTCAACGAGCAGTACTTC.

This chain uses TRBV12-3 or TRBV12-4 with TRBJ2-5, with 9 bases lining up with TRBD2. There are 17 residues in the CDR3. J lost 1 base, V lost 6 bases, and 12 bases had no gene match. The CDR3 is CASRPGRVAGVQETQYF. In DNA, the CDR3 is TGTGCCAGCAGACCTGGGAGGGTAGCGGGAGTCCAAGAGACCCAGTACTTC.

The gene calls are TRBV29-1 and TRBJ1-1; no clear D gene. This CDR3 is 13 amino acids long. CDR1 and CDR2 (germline): SQVTM, ANQGSEA. V was trimmed by 5 bases and J by 2 bases, leaving 12 bases between them. CDR3 bases: TGCAGCGTTACAGCGGGGTTTAACACTGAAGCTTTCTTT. Amino acids: CSVTAGFNTEAFF. The full variable domain, completed using reference TRBV29-1 and TRBJ1-1, is SAVISQKPSRDICQRGTSLTIQCQVDSQVTMMFWYRQQPGQSLTLIATANQGSEATYESGFVIDKFPISRPNLTFSTLTVSNMSPEDSSIYLCSVTAGFNTEAFFGQGTRLTVV.

This chain uses TRBV6-5 with TRBJ2-7, with 8 nucleotides matching TRBD1. Germline assignment: CDR1 MNHEY and CDR2 SVGAGI. V gave up 1 base and J gave up 4 bases; unmatched junction bases: 6. The CDR3 spans 15 residues. The CDR3 bases are TGTGCCAGCAGTTACTTTCCCGGACAGGGTTACGAGCAGTACTTC. Translating gives CASSYFPGQGYEQYF.

The count of this clonotype is one. The chain recombines TRBV7-9 with TRBJ2-7; D unresolved. The CDR3 is 14 amino acids. With 1 base removed from V and 6 bases from J, the gap between germline ends came to 13 bases. Germline V CDR1 and CDR2: SEHNR, FQNEAQ (reference sequence). CDR3 DNA: TGTGCCAGCAGCTTAGAAAGTTGGGTCAGCGAGCAGTACTTC. Amino acid sequence: CASSLESWVSEQYF.

The chain has TRBV20-1 and TRBJ2-1; D uncertain. The ends were cut back, 0 bases at V and 8 bases at J, with 20 bases in the middle. CDR1 is DFQATT, CDR2 SNEGSKA, per germline (reference sequence). CDR3 length: 16 residues. As DNA, the CDR3 is TGCAGTGCTAGAGATCGGTCCTCCCTGGATTTCGATGAGCAGTTCTTC. This translates into CSARDRSSLDFDEQFF.